The T cell receptor beta chain described here comes from a study of blood T cell repertoires in COVID-19. Whole-study context: T cells, B-cell-depleted T cells, or PBMCs supplied cDNA or gDNA.

In the original workflow: Using reference gene primer amplification, nucleated cell counts were estimated. The repertoire was sequenced with immunoSEQ multiplex PCR; TCRdb's copy has only in-frame clones and lacks some. D and trimming come from the DNA, and the V and J calls and clone size come from that table. The sample comprises approximately 230,000 clones, over 75% of which are singletons, and under 2% rests with the top ten. Sequenced: PBMCs or T cells enriched from blood (not recorded which). This TCR was sampled from a man aged 40-49 years who had recovered from COVID-19.

The CDR3 DNA is TGTGCCAGCAGCTTTAGCTCGAACACTGAAGCTTTCTTT. This gives the protein CASSFSSNTEAFF. The chain uses TRBV7-9 and TRBJ1-1; D is uncertain. The length of the CDR3 is 13 residues. The V end was cut by 3 bases, the J end by 1 base, with 6 bases between. The germline V gene has CDR1 SEHNR and CDR2 FQNEAQ (reference sequence).